The entry below gives a single T cell receptor beta chain sequence along with its context. Its cognate antigen is unknown. Primed by a sample-barcoded 5' primer and a J-beta primer mix, a second PCR proceeded for roughly 6 to 12 cycles. TCRdb redid the calling of the 5' RACE reads with MiXCR, one entry per CDR3 protein. The sample carries over a million distinct CDR3 sequences, roughly 45% recorded once. This CDR3 region has 15 residues. With 0 bases clipped from V and 8 bases from J, the junction kept 5 bases outside the gene matches. Germline V gene data show CDR1 as MGHRA and CDR2 as YSYEKL. The data stem from a study of blood T cells in healthy people across ages. Overall study results and limits: Higher diversity, along with more naive CD4+ cells, distinguished long-lived donors from aged donors.

Sequenced input: blood. V and J are TRBV4-1 and TRBJ1-4; 8 bases are shared with TRBD1. The source is a woman aged 60-75 years in good health. CDR3 amino acids: CASSQDSGTGEKLFF. CDR3 nucleotide sequence: TGCGCCAGCAGCCAAGATAGCGGGACAGGCGAAAAACTGTTTTTT.